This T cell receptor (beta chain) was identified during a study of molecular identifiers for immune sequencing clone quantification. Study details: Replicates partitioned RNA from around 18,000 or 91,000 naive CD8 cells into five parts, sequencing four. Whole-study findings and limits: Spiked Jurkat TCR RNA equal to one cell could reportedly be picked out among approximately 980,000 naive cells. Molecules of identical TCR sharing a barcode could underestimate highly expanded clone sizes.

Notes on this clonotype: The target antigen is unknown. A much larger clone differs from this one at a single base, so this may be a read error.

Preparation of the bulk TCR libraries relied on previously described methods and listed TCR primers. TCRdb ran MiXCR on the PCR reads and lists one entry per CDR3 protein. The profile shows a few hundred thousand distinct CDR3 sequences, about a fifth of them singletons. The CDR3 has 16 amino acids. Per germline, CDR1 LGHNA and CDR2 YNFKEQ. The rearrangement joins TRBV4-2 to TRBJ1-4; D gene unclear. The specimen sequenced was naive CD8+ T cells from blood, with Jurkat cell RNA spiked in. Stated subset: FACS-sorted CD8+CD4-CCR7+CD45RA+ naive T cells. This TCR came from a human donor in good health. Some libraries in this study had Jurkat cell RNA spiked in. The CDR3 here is CASSQRHYATNERLFF. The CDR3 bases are TGTGCCAGCAGCCAAAGGCATTATGCAACTAATGAAAGACTGTTTTTT.